Listed below are T cell receptor beta chains from one sample, sequenced in a study of shared clonotypes between healthy human individuals. Libraries were prepared by immunoSEQ multiplex PCR; TCRdb keeps only in-frame clonotypes and omits some of them. The sample lists 2.3 million or so clones; about 92% were seen once. Sequences were obtained from naive CD4+ T cells from PBMCs. Receptors originate from a man aged 18-30 years in good health. Some clones in this sample may be carry-over from other donors' samples. CDR3s include the opening cysteine and the closing phenylalanine or tryptophan.

CDR3 protein	J gene	V gene	CDR3 length
CATCLDPGRGNQPQHF	TRBJ1-5	TRBV28	16
CASSERTVSNEQYF	TRBJ2-7	TRBV6-1	14
CASSLVGVQYF	TRBJ2-7	TRBV7-9	11
CASSIAGGGSYNEQFF	TRBJ2-1	TRBV28	16
CASSESPSGSIGELFF	TRBJ2-2	TRBV6-1	16
CASSVGYGTEVYEQYF	TRBJ2-7	TRBV9	16
CASMQAVHRETQYF	TRBJ2-5	TRBV27	14
CASSPPGPLDTQYF	TRBJ2-3	TRBV18	14
CASSFPRQGQNEKLFF	TRBJ1-4	TRBV7-8	16
CASSSVSAGATEAFF	TRBJ1-1	TRBV7-8	15
CASRLGTLRGNTIYF	TRBJ1-3	TRBV28	15
CASSFGPGNTEAFF	TRBJ1-1	TRBV7-2	14
CASSAQVGTEAFF	TRBJ1-1	TRBV6-4	13
CASSSPGANVLTF	TRBJ2-6	TRBV7-6	13
CASSSPGPQVLYF	TRBJ1-3	TRBV6-5	13
CASSKLAGVRNEQFF	TRBJ2-1	TRBV5-1	15
CASSPRTGNYEQYF	TRBJ2-7	TRBV28	14
CASKGQGGMNTEAFF	TRBJ1-1	TRBV28	15
CASSLARGRGTEAFF	TRBJ1-1	TRBV7-6	15
CASSGATTPYNEQFF	TRBJ2-1	TRBV25-1	15
CASSFGVLPDTQYF	TRBJ2-3	TRBV5-1	14
CASSTQGGVGETQYF	TRBJ2-5	TRBV6-6	15
CASSEALFLGAAFF	TRBJ1-1	TRBV6-1	14
CASSSSQETQYF	TRBJ2-5	TRBV5-1	12
CASQTLGSFGSEAFF	TRBJ1-1	TRBV6-5	15
CASSGRTGDRTEAFF	TRBJ1-1	TRBV6-6	15
CSVYTYEQYF	TRBJ2-7	TRBV29-1	10
CASSYSRLSSYNEQFF	TRBJ2-1	TRBV6-5	16
CASSSRVPNTGELFF	TRBJ2-2	TRBV6-5	15
CASNGQQDRSNQPQHF	TRBJ1-5	TRBV7-3	16